Each of the 32 T cell receptor beta chains below was sequenced from the same sample in a study of cytomegalovirus exposure and HLA in healthy donors. PCR primers comprised 60 Vbeta and 13 Jbeta primers. This table comes from immunoSEQ multiplex PCR, and its TCRdb copy is limited to in-frame clones, with some not included. The profile shows 150,000 to 200,000 clones, 75% to 90% of them singletons. The sequenced sample consisted of PBMCs. The receptor source for this set is a man aged 45-65 years in good health and CMV-seronegative.

The genes are TRBV15 and TRBJ2-5; tentatively, D is TRBD2 (7 bases). Per the germline V gene, CDR1 is LNHNV and CDR2 is YYDKDF (reference sequence). V was clipped by 0 bases and J by 4 bases, with 12 bases between them. The CDR3 sequence is 15 residues long. In DNA, the CDR3 is TGTGCCACCAGCAGAGATGGGGGGGGGCTAGAGACCCAGTACTTC. Translating gives CATSRDGGGLETQYF.

V and J are TRBV2 and TRBJ1-1; D call uncertain. CDR1 is SNHLY and CDR2 is FYNNEI in the germline V gene. V was pared by 5 bases and J by 4 bases, with 17 bases between. This CDR3 contains 15 residues. As DNA, the CDR3 is TGTGCCAGCAGTCCTCTTTGGAGCAGTACCACTGAAGCTTTCTTT. Protein sequence: CASSPLWSSTTEAFF.

The rearrangement links TRBV2 to TRBJ2-5, with D perhaps matching TRBD1 (5 bases). With 5 bases removed from V and 5 bases from J, the gap between germline ends came to 15 bases. The V gene's germline CDR1 is SNHLY and CDR2 FYNNEI. This CDR3 spans 14 amino acids. This chain's CDR3 is CASSYDSSRETQYF. In DNA, the CDR3 is TGTGCCAGCAGTTATGACAGTTCCCGGGAGACCCAGTACTTC.

The J gene is TRBJ1-5, the V gene TRBV4-2; TRBD1 matches at 8 bases. This CDR3 spans 16 amino acids. V lost 8 bases, J lost 5 bases, and 14 bases stayed unmatched. Germline CDR1 LGHNA, CDR2 YNFKEQ. The CDR3 loop is CASAIRGQGDHQPQHF. Here the CDR3 DNA reads TGTGCCAGCGCTATCAGAGGACAGGGCGATCATCAGCCCCAGCATTTT.

This chain links TRBV4-2 with TRBJ1-6; 7 positions agree with TRBD1. This CDR3 spans 16 amino acids. The V gene end was trimmed by 3 bases and the J gene end by 11 bases; junction bases not matched to a gene: 13. Looked up from germline, CDR1 is LGHNA and CDR2 is YNFKEQ. As DNA, the CDR3 is TGTGCCAGCAGCCAGGTTACCGGACAGGCGGTGACACCCCTCCACTTT. It specifies CASSQVTGQAVTPLHF.

V gene TRBV19 combines with J gene TRBJ1-2, with D maybe TRBD1 (6 bases). CDR1 and CDR2 from the germline V gene are LNHDA and SQIVND (reference sequence). The CDR3 extends over 13 amino acids. Trimming shortened V by 6 bases and J by 2 bases, and 10 bases separated the two germline ends. CDR3 nucleotides: TGTGCCAGTAGGGACAGAGAGAACTATGGCTACACCTTC. Protein sequence: CASRDRENYGYTF.

For the CDR3, the DNA is TGCAGCGTTGACAGGGGGCTGGGGCAAGAGACCCAGTACTTC. It yields the protein CSVDRGLGQETQYF. This rearrangement joins TRBV29-1 to TRBJ2-5; 8 bases match TRBD1. Germline values: CDR1 SQVTM, CDR2 ANQGSEA. The junction had 5 bases not matched to a gene; V was cut back by 3 bases and J by 2 bases. The CDR3 extends over 14 amino acids.

The CDR3 protein is CAISDPGIRYEQYF. The CDR3 coding sequence is TGTGCCATCAGTGACCCCGGTATCCGCTACGAGCAGTACTTC. The chain combines TRBV10-3 with TRBJ2-7; D is ambiguous. Germline lookup yields CDR1 ENHRY and CDR2 SYGVKD. Trimming shortened V by 3 bases and J by 3 bases, and 12 bases separated the two germline ends. This CDR3 is built from 14 residues.

As DNA, the CDR3 is TGTGCCAGCAGCCTCAGTGAGGCAGAGACCCAGTACTTC. Protein product: CASSLSEAETQYF. The chain uses TRBV6-1 and TRBJ2-5; D is unresolved. V shed 6 bases and J shed 4 bases, with 12 bases lying between them. The CDR3 sequence is 13 residues long. Germline loops: CDR1 MNHNS, CDR2 SASEGT.

V and J are TRBV7-8 and TRBJ2-3; the match to TRBD1 covers 8 bases. V lost 6 bases to trimming and J lost 4 bases; unmatched junction nucleotides: 15. The CDR3 contains 17 residues. Germline values: CDR1 SGHVS, CDR2 FQNEAQ. The CDR3 loop reads CASSPPTGQVYPDTQYF. The DNA for the CDR3 is TGTGCCAGCAGTCCCCCCACGGGACAGGTTTATCCAGATACGCAGTATTTT.

The rearrangement uses TRBV4-1 and TRBJ1-2, with 7 bases that match TRBD1. CDR3 size: 13 residues. The J segment lost 3 bases and the V segment lost 2 bases, leaving 0 bases of the junction unmatched. The germline CDR1 and CDR2 sequences are MGHRA and YSYEKL. The CDR3 protein is CASSQTGDYGYTF. The CDR3 DNA reads as TGCGCCAGCAGCCAAACAGGGGACTATGGCTACACCTTC.

This clone was seen just once. The J gene is TRBJ2-2, the V gene TRBV5-8; the match to TRBD1 covers 7 bases. V shed 6 bases and J 1 base; nucleotides not matched to a gene: 3. The CDR3 sequence is 14 residues long. Germline V gene sequence: CDR1 SGHTS, CDR2 YDEGEE. CDR3 DNA: TGTGCCAGCACGACAGGGCTGAACACCGGGGAGCTGTTTTTT. Translated: CASTTGLNTGELFF.

The V gene is TRBV2, the J gene TRBJ1-3; 7 bases are shared with TRBD1. Trimming cost V 6 bases and J 1 base; bases outside gene matches: 3. The length of the CDR3 is 14 residues. The germline V gene encodes CDR1 SNHLY and CDR2 FYNNEI. The CDR3 DNA reads as TGTGCCAGCAGGACAGGGATTTCTGGAAACACCATATATTTT. Protein product: CASRTGISGNTIYF. Full variable domain (remainder filled in from reference TRBV2 and TRBJ1-3): EPEVTQTPSHQVTQMGQEVILRCVPISNHLYFYWYRQILGQKVEFLVSFYNNEISEKSEIFDDQFSVERPDGSNFTLKIRSTKLEDSAMYFCASRTGISGNTIYFGEGSWLTVV.

This clone is a singleton in its sample. The chain recombines TRBV5-3 with TRBJ2-7; the D is unclear. TRBV5-3 is classed as an ORF, of uncertain function. The CDR3 is 17 amino acids. V lost 0 bases and J 0 bases, leaving 16 bases between the germline ends. As DNA, the CDR3 is TGTGCCAGAAGCTTGGTGGGCAGGATGGATGCCTCCTACGAGCAGTACTTC. This codes for CARSLVGRMDASYEQYF.

V and J are TRBV7-9 and TRBJ2-7, with TRBD1 identical over 7 bases. The length of the CDR3 is 14 residues. V was pared by 5 bases and J by 6 bases, with 10 bases of the junction left unmatched. CDR1 is SEHNR and CDR2 is FQNEAQ in the germline V gene (reference sequence). CDR3 DNA: TGTGCCAGCAGCGACCCCGACAGGGTAATCGAGCAGTACTTC. Its protein product is CASSDPDRVIEQYF.

The CDR3 loop reads CASSPQGMNTEAFF. The CDR3 bases are TGTGCCAGTAGTCCCCAGGGCATGAACACTGAAGCTTTCTTT. V and J are TRBV19 and TRBJ1-1; possible D gene TRBD1, 5 bases. In germline, CDR1 is LNHDA, CDR2 SQIVND (reference sequence). Trimming pared 5 bases from V and 0 bases from J, leaving 10 bases between. The CDR3 loop spans 14 amino acids. The full variable domain, completed using reference TRBV19 and TRBJ1-1, is DGGITQSPKYLFRKEGQNVTLSCEQNLNHDAMYWYRQDPGQGLRLIYYSQIVNDFQKGDIAEGYSVSREKKESFPLTVTSAQKNPTAFYLCASSPQGMNTEAFFGQGTRLTVV.

This chain uses TRBV7-2 with TRBJ1-5, with D hard to call. Germline assignment: CDR1 SGHTA and CDR2 FQGNSA. Trimming took 3 bases from V and 6 from J, leaving 9 bases between them. The CDR3 has 13 residues. The CDR3 nucleotides read TGTGCCAGCAGCTTCACCTTAGTTCAGCCCCAGCATTTT. Amino acid sequence: CASSFTLVQPQHF.

The genes are TRBV4-2 and TRBJ2-5; maybe TRBD2 (6 bases). Germline CDR1 is LGHNA and CDR2 is YNFKEQ. The length of the CDR3 is 13 residues. V lost 3 bases and J lost 5, with 10 bases in between. CDR3 residues: CASSQSGRETQYF. Written as DNA, the CDR3 is TGTGCCAGCAGCCAGAGTGGGAGGGAGACCCAGTACTTC.

V and J are TRBV7-9 and TRBJ2-5; 14 nucleotides agree with TRBD2. Germline loops: CDR1 SEHNR, CDR2 FQNEAQ (reference sequence). The CDR3 loop spans 17 amino acids. With 2 bases clipped from V and 2 bases from J, the junction kept 4 bases outside the gene matches. CDR3 sequence (DNA): TGTGCCAGCAGCTTATGGACTAGCGGGGGGTCACAAGAGACCCAGTACTTC. It is translated as CASSLWTSGGSQETQYF.

The CDR3 DNA reads TGTGCCAGCACCCCTAACACAGATACGCAGTATTTT. Amino acids: CASTPNTDTQYF. The chain joins TRBV7-9 to TRBJ2-3; D uncertain. The CDR3 runs 12 residues. Looked up from germline, CDR1 is SEHNR and CDR2 is FQNEAQ (reference sequence). V was shortened by 7 bases and J by 2 bases, with 7 bases between the two germline ends.

This clone showed up just once. The chain couples TRBV19 to TRBJ2-5; a possible D gene is TRBD1 (7 bases). The V gene lost 7 bases and the J gene lost 2 bases, with 14 bases spanning the gap. This CDR3 has 14 residues. Germline V gene lookup returns CDR1 LNHDA and CDR2 SQIVND (reference sequence). CDR3 sequence (DNA): TGTGCCAGTACGTCAGGGGGGACACAAGAGACCCAGTACTTC. Protein product: CASTSGGTQETQYF.

The chain recombines TRBV18 with TRBJ2-7, with 7 bases that match TRBD1. The CDR3 contains 14 residues. The junction had 5 bases not matched to a gene; V was cut back by 4 bases and J by 2 bases. Germline V CDR1 and CDR2: KGHSH, LQKENI. The CDR3: CASSLRDSTYEQYF. The CDR3 DNA reads as TGTGCCAGCTCACTCCGGGACAGTACCTACGAGCAGTACTTC.

The count of this clone is one. The chain couples TRBV19 to TRBJ1-2; possible D gene TRBD1, 6 bases. Trimming cost V 6 bases and J 0 bases, with 11 bases left between them. CDR3 length equals 14 residues. In germline, CDR1 is LNHDA, CDR2 SQIVND (reference sequence). DNA of the CDR3: TGTGCCAGTAGCCCGACAGGAACTAACTATGGCTACACCTTC. It encodes CASSPTGTNYGYTF.

The V gene is TRBV19, the J gene TRBJ1-2, with D tentatively TRBD1 (5 bases). Trimming stripped 3 bases from V and 4 bases from J, with 21 bases between. The germline CDR1 and CDR2 sequences are LNHDA and SQIVND (reference sequence). The CDR3 runs to 17 residues. CDR3 protein: CASSMRQGYRRSYGYTF. CDR3 bases: TGTGCCAGTAGTATGAGGCAGGGATATCGGAGAAGCTATGGCTACACCTTC. The variable domain in full, completed from reference TRBV19 and TRBJ1-2, reads DGGITQSPKYLFRKEGQNVTLSCEQNLNHDAMYWYRQDPGQGLRLIYYSQIVNDFQKGDIAEGYSVSREKKESFPLTVTSAQKNPTAFYLCASSMRQGYRRSYGYTFGSGTRLTVV.

This clone was counted a few times. The rearrangement links TRBV25-1 to TRBJ1-6, with TRBD1 matching 7 bases. Germline CDR1 MGHDK, CDR2 SYGVNS. V lost 5 bases, J lost 5 bases, and 9 bases stayed unmatched. The CDR3 length is 16 residues. The DNA for the CDR3 is TGTGCCAGCAGTCAGACGGGCAGGGGGAATAATTCACCCCTCCACTTT. Translation gives CASSQTGRGNNSPLHF.

The chain joins TRBV11-3 to TRBJ2-2; 12 bases align to TRBD2. This CDR3 has 17 residues. Germline V gene data show CDR1 as SGHNT and CDR2 as YENEEA. V was pared by 4 bases and J by 10 bases, with 13 bases of the junction left unmatched. The CDR3 DNA sequence: TGTGCCAGCAGCTCCGGGCTAGCGGGGGGGCCTCCCGCGGAGCTGTTTTTT. As protein: CASSSGLAGGPPAELFF.

As concerns this clone: The junction shows a germline mismatch at one end, possibly a read error. This same CDR3 is encoded by further DNA sequences in the sample. The chain joins TRBV4-1 to TRBJ1-2; D is unclear. The CDR3 is 20 residues long. The V gene's germline CDR1 is MGHRA and CDR2 YSYEKL. Here the CDR3 reads CASSQDRSIYETLNRYGYTF. CDR3 sequence (DNA): TGCGCCAGTAGCCAAGATCGTTCGATCTATGAGACACTGAACCGTTATGGCTACACCTTC.

The chain employs TRBV2 and TRBJ2-5; perhaps TRBD2 as D (5 bases). Per the germline V gene, CDR1 is SNHLY and CDR2 is FYNNEI. Trimming removed 2 bases from V and 8 bases from J, with 15 bases in between. The CDR3 spans 14 residues. The CDR3 loop reads CASSESASHRTQYF. CDR3 DNA sequence: TGTGCCAGCAGTGAATCGGCTAGCCACCGAACCCAGTACTTC.

The gene calls are TRBV5-1 and TRBJ2-1, with 8 bases matching TRBD2. J gave up 8 bases and V 0 bases, and 16 bases lay outside the gene matches. This CDR3 spans 18 amino acids. CDR1 is SGHRS and CDR2 is YFSETQ in the germline V gene. The CDR3 region is CASSLEGGRKYVVDEQFF. The DNA for the CDR3 is TGCGCCAGCAGCTTGGAGGGCGGGAGGAAGTATGTTGTCGATGAGCAGTTCTTC.

V and J are TRBV4-1 and TRBJ2-1; 8 positions agree with TRBD2. After removal of 2 bases from V and 5 bases from J, the junction contained 5 bases not matched to a gene. CDR1 and CDR2 from the germline V gene are MGHRA and YSYEKL. The CDR3 has 15 residues. The CDR3: CASSQTGTRDNEQFF. CDR3 nucleotides: TGCGCCAGCAGCCAAACCGGGACTAGGGACAATGAGCAGTTCTTC.

The rearrangement links TRBV6-5 to TRBJ2-4; tentative D call: TRBD2 (6 bases). Germline CDR1 is MNHEY and CDR2 is SVGAGI. Trimming shortened V by 6 bases and J by 7 bases, and 16 bases separated the two germline ends. The CDR3 is 14 amino acids. The CDR3 protein is CASSGRGVQNIQYF. The CDR3 DNA reads as TGTGCCAGCAGCGGGCGCGGGGTACAGAACATTCAGTACTTC.

With respect to this clone: The germline gene is not matched at one end of the junction; a read error may be the cause. The chain recombines TRBV9 with TRBJ1-6; D gene ambiguous. The CDR3 sequence is 14 residues long. Germline CDR1 reads SGDLS; CDR2 reads YYNGEE. CDR3 sequence: CANSVADLNSPLHF. CDR3 DNA sequence: TGTGCCAACAGCGTAGCGGACTTAAATTCACCCCTCCACTTT.